This T cell receptor beta chain is from a study of identical twins' blood T cells. The overall study: Around 50 million reads came from 12 libraries, six alpha, six beta. Study-wide results and limits: Mainly, cloneset size products determined shared clonotypes, twins included. Twins shared more top CDR3 clonotypes than unrelated donors did.

Donors were six healthy women in three monozygous twin pairs. Of note for this clonotype: The antigen is not known.

One entry per CDR3 protein, called by TCRdb with MiXCR from the 5' RACE reads. The sample holds roughly 380,000 distinct CDR3 sequences; roughly 27% are singletons and the top ten take roughly 6.1%. Looked up from germline, CDR1 is SGHRS and CDR2 is YFSETQ. With 4 bases clipped from V and 2 bases from J, the junction kept 10 bases outside the gene matches. The CDR3 is 17 amino acids. The TCR comes from a woman between 18 and 55 years old in good health. The chain has TRBV5-1 and TRBJ2-4; TRBD1 matches at 9 bases. Sequencing was done on a sample of PBMCs. The CDR3 coding sequence is TGCGCCAGCAGCCCCCAAGGGACAGGGACTACCAAAAACATTCAGTACTTC. Residues: CASSPQGTGTTKNIQYF.